This T cell receptor (beta chain) was profiled in a study of shared clonotypes between healthy human individuals. Study results and caveats: Generation probabilities of non-shared clonotypes were lower (relative to those shared by all four donors).

Libraries were prepared by immunoSEQ multiplex PCR; TCRdb keeps only in-frame clonotypes and omits some of them. The table has some 1 million clones, about 77% seen once. This clone was found once. Its antigen is unknown. The sequence derives from a man aged 18 to 30 in good health. The sequenced material came from memory CD4+ T cells sorted from blood. Subset meaning: CD45RA-negative fraction.

Written as DNA, the CDR3 is TGTGCCAGCAGCTTGGCGGCTACCTACACAGATACGCAGTATTTT. Its translation: CASSLAATYTDTQYF. The chain uses TRBV5-4 and TRBJ2-3; no reliable D call. V was pared by 0 bases and J by 2 bases, with 10 bases between. Germline V CDR1 and CDR2: SGHNT, YYREEE (reference sequence). The CDR3 totals 15 residues.